The rows below give T cell receptor beta chains drawn from one sample of a study of blood T cell repertoires in COVID-19. The table came from immunoSEQ multiplex PCR; TCRdb's copy has only in-frame clones and leaves some out. This table has 250,000 to 300,000 clones, around 90% appearing once. The sample was PBMCs or T cells enriched from blood (not recorded which). Source of these receptors: a woman aged 30 to 39 who had recovered from COVID-19. The CDR3 runs from the conserved cysteine through the conserved F or W. For some rows the clone size is stated as once, few or many, or as a class when expanded; others skip it.

>.|TRBV7-3|TRBJ1-2
CASSLTGEGGYTF
>once|TRBV3-1/TRBV3-2|TRBJ1-1
CASSGQVNTEAFF
>.|TRBV7-8|TRBJ2-1
CASSLALSVAHEQFF
>.|TRBV11-3|TRBJ1-1
CASSKYRGGTEAFF
>.|TRBV10-3|TRBJ1-2
CAISESPAGTGGDYGYTF
>.|TRBV6-6|TRBJ2-2
CASGGGALNGELFF
>.|TRBV10-3|TRBJ1-2
CAISPGQDYGYTF
>once|TRBV4-1|TRBJ2-1
CASRPPGVDNEQFF
>.|TRBV20-1|TRBJ1-5
CSASFPTLGPGGNQPQHF
>.|TRBV7-3|TRBJ1-6
CASSLRGLSPLHF
>.|TRBV28|TRBJ2-2
CASRWGDRVNTGELFF
>.|TRBV7-2|TRBJ2-7
CASSYRVGQGASYEQYF
>.|TRBV9|TRBJ2-2
CASSVPSGGPGELFF
>.|TRBV28|TRBJ1-5
CASSRRQGRSNQPQHF
>.|TRBV7-2|TRBJ1-1
CASSLDRVGRTEAFF
>.|TRBV27|TRBJ1-2
CASSRTGMYYGYTF
>.|TRBV24-1|TRBJ2-3
CATSDDGGAADTQYF
>few|TRBV24-1|TRBJ2-2
CATGGDRDFTTGELFF
>once|TRBV28|TRBJ1-6
CASSSWQGLSYNSPLHF
>.|TRBV28|TRBJ1-1
CASSFHGTGDEEAFF
>.|TRBV7-3|TRBJ2-2
CASSLDRGSTGELFF
>.|TRBV28|TRBJ1-2
CASSFGGTGSLEGGYTF
>.|TRBV28|TRBJ1-5
CASSLPRQTHNQPQHF
>.|TRBV5-6|TRBJ2-1
CASSRRAANEQFF
>.|TRBV7-2|TRBJ1-3
CASTAGFGRNTIYF
>.|TRBV4-1|TRBJ2-7
CASSQEGLAGEGGEQYF
>.|TRBV3-1/TRBV3-2|TRBJ1-4
CASSQPTATNEKLFF
>.|TRBV28|TRBJ1-5
CASLGPGQGRIWVF
>.|TRBV10-3|TRBJ2-5
CAISGRGPGETQYF
>few|TRBV6-2/TRBV6-3|TRBJ2-1
CASSSSGGAVNEQFF
>.|TRBV2|TRBJ1-2
CASTDRTLRGYTF
>.|TRBV27|TRBJ2-5
CASSSGLGGQETQYF
>few|TRBV4-1|TRBJ1-1
CASSPRTGRTTEAFF
>.|TRBV2|TRBJ2-4
CASSAGTVLAKNIQYF
>once|TRBV2|TRBJ2-5
CASPLAGIQETQYF
>once|TRBV19|TRBJ1-1
CASSSPLGGGITEAFF
>.|TRBV11-1|TRBJ1-1
CASSLAGHSGTEAFF
>.|TRBV7-6|TRBJ1-1
CASSGQDRVSTEAFF
>few|TRBV30|TRBJ2-5
CAWSVVSGQETQYF
>.|TRBV5-6|TRBJ2-3
CASSLGHGTDTQYF
>.|TRBV19|TRBJ1-5
CVSGSFNQPQHF
>.|TRBV5-1|TRBJ2-1
CASSPVTGGEQFF
>once|TRBV19|TRBJ1-5
CASSIGQGGYGQPQHF
>.|TRBV29-1|TRBJ1-3
CSVAILTGGTGNTIYF
>.|TRBV4-2|TRBJ1-1
CASSEKGGGTEAFF
>.|TRBV28|TRBJ1-1
CASSTPQGTGTEAFF
>.|TRBV2|TRBJ1-6
CASQGRTGGSSPLHF
>.|TRBV27|TRBJ2-7
CASRGSPYEQYF
>.|TRBV19|TRBJ2-1
CASSIRGGTSYNEQFF
>.|TRBV2|TRBJ2-5
CASKTSGGLETQYF
>.|TRBV7-3|TRBJ2-3
CASSLLGQGADTQYF
>.|TRBV27|TRBJ2-7
CASRLKRGSSYEQYF